These 5 T cell receptor beta chains share one sample of origin, sequenced in a study of beta chain features in type 1 diabetes. Study outcomes and limitations: Across all four CD4+ subsets, people with type 1 diabetes showed modestly shorter TCRB CDR3s.

These receptors lack a known antigen. Investigators reverse transcribed all isolated RNA, so they sequenced expressed TCRB transcripts. The repertoire was sequenced with immunoSEQ multiplex PCR; TCRdb's copy has only in-frame clones and lacks some. In the table there are roughly 350,000 clones, roughly a tenth of which are singletons. Sequencing was carried out using central memory CD4+ T cells from blood. The receptors originated from a man between 25 and 39 years old with type 1 diabetes.

The V gene is TRBV7-9, the J gene TRBJ2-5; 7 bases are a match to TRBD2. The V gene's germline CDR1 is SEHNR and CDR2 FQNEAQ (reference sequence). V was pared by 5 bases and J by 5 bases, with 8 bases of the junction left unmatched. This CDR3 is 14 amino acids long. The CDR3 DNA is TGTGCCAGCAGCGGCTCGGGAGGATTGGAGACCCAGTACTTC. Protein: CASSGSGGLETQYF.

V usage is TRBV6-4 and J usage is TRBJ2-1; 13 nucleotides match TRBD2. V was clipped by 3 bases and J by 10 bases; unmatched bases: 3. This CDR3 has 14 amino acids. Germline lookup yields CDR1 MRHNA and CDR2 SNTAGT. This CDR3 reads CASSEGTSGAEQFF. Written as DNA, the CDR3 is TGTGCCAGCAGTGAAGGGACTAGCGGGGCGGAGCAGTTCTTC.

Many counts were recorded for this clone. This rearrangement joins TRBV7-2 to TRBJ2-5; D is unclear. Germline V gene lookup returns CDR1 SGHTA and CDR2 FQGNSA. There are 15 residues in the CDR3. V dropped 4 bases and J dropped 2 bases, with 14 bases sitting between them. CDR3 sequence: CASSSPGLGQETQYF. CDR3 nucleotide sequence: TGTGCCAGCAGCTCCCCAGGTTTGGGACAAGAGACCCAGTACTTC.

This sequence joins TRBV5-6 and TRBJ2-7; 9 nucleotides align to TRBD1. The CDR3 is 15 amino acids. Unmatched junction bases numbered 6, after V lost 3 bases and J lost 2 bases. CDR1 SGHDT and CDR2 YYEEEE come from the germline V gene. CDR3 sequence reads: CASSSSQGAAYEQYF. As DNA, the CDR3 is TGTGCCAGCAGCTCATCACAGGGGGCCGCCTACGAGCAGTACTTC.

The V call is TRBV9, the J call TRBJ2-3; D call uncertain. The CDR3 has 15 residues. The germline V gene has CDR1 SGDLS and CDR2 YYNGEE. V gave up 0 bases and J gave up 2 bases, with 10 bases separating them. The CDR3 protein is CASSVAVGYTDTQYF. The CDR3 nucleotides are TGTGCCAGCAGCGTAGCGGTGGGATACACAGATACGCAGTATTTT.